These 6 T cell receptor beta chains originate from one sample sequenced in a study of response to subunit inactivated influenza vaccine. TCRdb reprocessed the RT-PCR reads via MiXCR and lists one record per CDR3 protein. The data contain some 640,000 distinct CDR3 sequences, roughly 14% of them seen just once; the ten biggest clones take up 6.5% to 8.5%. This material consisted of PBMCs from blood, taken less than 15 days before vaccination. These receptors came from a man aged 45-65 years who received an inactivated influenza vaccine.

There are many counts of this clonotype. CDR3 DNA sequence: TGTGCCAGCAGTTACCCTGGCAGGGAGCTGTACGAGCAGTACTTC. Translated: CASSYPGRELYEQYF. The J gene is TRBJ2-7, the V gene TRBV6-5, with D possibly called TRBD1 or TRBD2 (5 bases each). The ends were cut back, 2 bases at V and 4 bases at J, with 15 bases in the middle. CDR1 MNHEY and CDR2 SVGAGI come from the germline V gene. CDR3 length: 15 amino acids.

Only a few counts were recorded for this clonotype. The chain uses TRBV4-3 and TRBJ1-4; D is unclear. Germline V gene sequence: CDR1 LGHNA, CDR2 YSLEER. V dropped 1 base and J dropped 10 bases, with 16 bases sitting between them. This CDR3 has 15 amino acids. CDR3 bases: TGCGCCAGCAGCCAAGTCCCAGTTACTGAGGGAAAACTGTTTTTT. Encoded protein: CASSQVPVTEGKLFF.

This chain links TRBV3-1 with TRBJ2-5; TRBD2 agrees at 7 bases. The germline V gene encodes CDR1 LGHDT and CDR2 YNNKEL (reference sequence). J lost 5 bases, V lost 1 base, and 4 bases had no gene match. The CDR3 covers 14 residues. The CDR3 protein is CASSQAGGGETQYF. The DNA for the CDR3 is TGTGCCAGCAGCCAAGCGGGGGGAGGTGAGACCCAGTACTTC.

The chain joins TRBV11-3 to TRBJ2-2; possible D gene TRBD2, 5 bases. This CDR3 comprises 14 residues. Germline V gene lookup returns CDR1 SGHNT and CDR2 YENEEA. V was trimmed by 1 base and J by 4 bases, leaving 7 bases between them. The CDR3 loop is CASSLGTFTGELFF. CDR3 nucleotide sequence: TGTGCCAGCAGCTTAGGGACTTTCACCGGGGAGCTGTTTTTT.

The CDR3: CASSQSLTPETQYF. Here the CDR3 DNA reads TGTGCCAGCAGCCAATCGTTAACGCCGGAGACCCAGTACTTC. The rearrangement uses TRBV16 and TRBJ2-5, with D hard to call. Germline CDR1 and CDR2: KGHSY and FQNENV. V was clipped by 0 bases and J by 5 bases, with 10 bases between them. The CDR3 contains 14 residues.

This clonotype was seen more than once but under ten times. The chain recombines TRBV11-2 with TRBJ2-5; TRBD1 aligns across 9 bases. Trimming at V came to 5 bases and at J to 5 bases, leaving 6 bases not matched to a gene. The CDR3 covers 14 residues. Germline V gene lookup returns CDR1 SGHAT and CDR2 FQNNGV. CDR3 DNA sequence: TGTGCCAGCAGCGACTACAGGGGGCGCGAGACCCAGTACTTC. Its protein product is CASSDYRGRETQYF. The full variable domain, with the rest looked up from reference TRBV11-2 and TRBJ2-5, is EAGVAQSPRYKIIEKRQSVAFWCNPISGHATLYWYQQILGQGPKLLIQFQNNGVVDDSQLPKDRFSAERLKGVDSTLKIQPAKLEDSAVYLCASSDYRGRETQYFGPGTRLLVL.